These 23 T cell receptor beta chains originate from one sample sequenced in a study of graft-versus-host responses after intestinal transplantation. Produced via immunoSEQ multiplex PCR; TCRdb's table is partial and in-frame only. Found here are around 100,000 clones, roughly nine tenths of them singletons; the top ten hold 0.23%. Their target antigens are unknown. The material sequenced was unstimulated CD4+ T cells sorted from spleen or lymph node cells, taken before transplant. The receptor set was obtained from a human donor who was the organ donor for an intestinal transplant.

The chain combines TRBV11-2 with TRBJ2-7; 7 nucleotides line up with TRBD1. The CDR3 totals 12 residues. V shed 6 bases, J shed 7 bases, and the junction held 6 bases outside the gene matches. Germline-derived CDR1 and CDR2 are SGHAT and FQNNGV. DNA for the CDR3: TGTGCCAGCAGGACAGGGCTGGGAGAGCAGTACTTC. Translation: CASRTGLGEQYF.

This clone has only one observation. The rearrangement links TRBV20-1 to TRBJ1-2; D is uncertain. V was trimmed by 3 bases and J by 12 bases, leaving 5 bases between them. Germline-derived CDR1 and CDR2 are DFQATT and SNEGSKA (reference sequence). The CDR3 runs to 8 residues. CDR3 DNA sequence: TGCAGTGCTAGCTCCAACACCTTC. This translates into CSASSNTF.

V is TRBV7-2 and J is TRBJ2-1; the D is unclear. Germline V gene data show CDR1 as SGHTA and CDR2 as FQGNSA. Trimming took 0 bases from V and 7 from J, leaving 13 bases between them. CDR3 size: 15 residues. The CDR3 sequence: CASSLADLSGNEQFF. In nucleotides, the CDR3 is TGTGCCAGCAGCTTAGCGGACCTGTCGGGTAATGAGCAGTTCTTC.

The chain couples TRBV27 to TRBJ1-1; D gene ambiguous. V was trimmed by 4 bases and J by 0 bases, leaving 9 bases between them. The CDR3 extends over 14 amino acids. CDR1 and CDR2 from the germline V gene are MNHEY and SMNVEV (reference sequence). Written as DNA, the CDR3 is TGTGCCAGCAGTTCGGGTAGTGTGAACACTGAAGCTTTCTTT. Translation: CASSSGSVNTEAFF.

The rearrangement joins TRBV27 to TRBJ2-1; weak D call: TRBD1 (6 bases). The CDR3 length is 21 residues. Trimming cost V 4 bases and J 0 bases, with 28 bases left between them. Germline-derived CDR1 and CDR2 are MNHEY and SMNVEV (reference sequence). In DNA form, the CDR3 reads TGTGCCAGCAGTTCACCCTGGACAGCCAAGGTTCTCACGAGCTCCTACAATGAGCAGTTCTTC. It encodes CASSSPWTAKVLTSSYNEQFF.

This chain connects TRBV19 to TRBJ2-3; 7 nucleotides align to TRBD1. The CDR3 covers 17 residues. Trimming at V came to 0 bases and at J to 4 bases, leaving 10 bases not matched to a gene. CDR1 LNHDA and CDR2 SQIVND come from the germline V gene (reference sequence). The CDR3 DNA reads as TGTGCCAGTAGTATAGATCTCCTACAGGGGAGTCCAGATACGCAGTATTTT. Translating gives CASSIDLLQGSPDTQYF.

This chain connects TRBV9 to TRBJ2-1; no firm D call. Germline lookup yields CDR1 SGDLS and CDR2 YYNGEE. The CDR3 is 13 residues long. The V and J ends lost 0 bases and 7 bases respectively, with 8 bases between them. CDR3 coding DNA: TGTGCCAGCAGCGTAGCTTCCTCGAATGAGCAGTTCTTC. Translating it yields CASSVASSNEQFF. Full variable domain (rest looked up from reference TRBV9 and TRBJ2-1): DSGVTQTPKHLITATGQRVTLRCSPRSGDLSVYWYQQSLDQGLQFLIQYYNGEERAKGNILERFSAQQFPDLHSELNLSSLELGDSALYFCASSVASSNEQFFGPGTRLTVL.

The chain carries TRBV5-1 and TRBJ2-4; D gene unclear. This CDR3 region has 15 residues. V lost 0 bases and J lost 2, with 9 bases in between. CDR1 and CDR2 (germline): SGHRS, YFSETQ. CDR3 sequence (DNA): TGCGCCAGCAGCTTGGATCCGGGTACCAAAAACATTCAGTACTTC. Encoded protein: CASSLDPGTKNIQYF.

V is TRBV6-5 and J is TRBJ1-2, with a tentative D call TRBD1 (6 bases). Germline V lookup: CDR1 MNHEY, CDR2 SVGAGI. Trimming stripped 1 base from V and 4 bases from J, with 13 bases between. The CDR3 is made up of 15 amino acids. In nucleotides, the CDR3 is TGTGCCAGCAGTTACTATCGAGGGGGTTTCTATGGCTACACCTTC. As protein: CASSYYRGGFYGYTF.

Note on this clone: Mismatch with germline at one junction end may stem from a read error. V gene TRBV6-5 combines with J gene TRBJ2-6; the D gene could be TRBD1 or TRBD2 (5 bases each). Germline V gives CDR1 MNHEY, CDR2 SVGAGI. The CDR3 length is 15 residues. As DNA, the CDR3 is TGTGCCAGCACTTACGTGGGGGCTGGGGCCAACGTCCTGACTTTC. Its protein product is CASTYVGAGANVLTF.

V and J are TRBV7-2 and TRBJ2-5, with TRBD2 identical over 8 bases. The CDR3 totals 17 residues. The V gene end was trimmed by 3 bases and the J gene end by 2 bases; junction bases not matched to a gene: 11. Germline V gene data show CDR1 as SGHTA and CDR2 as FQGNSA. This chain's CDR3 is CASSFGTRYGRQETQYF. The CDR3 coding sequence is TGTGCCAGCAGCTTCGGGACTAGATATGGTCGGCAAGAGACCCAGTACTTC.

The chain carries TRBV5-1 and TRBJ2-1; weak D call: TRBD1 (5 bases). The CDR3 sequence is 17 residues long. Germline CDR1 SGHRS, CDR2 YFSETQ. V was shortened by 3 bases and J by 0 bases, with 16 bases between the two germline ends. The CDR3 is CASSSLGAPGSYNEQFF. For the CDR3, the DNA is TGCGCCAGCAGCTCCCTTGGGGCCCCAGGCTCCTACAATGAGCAGTTCTTC.

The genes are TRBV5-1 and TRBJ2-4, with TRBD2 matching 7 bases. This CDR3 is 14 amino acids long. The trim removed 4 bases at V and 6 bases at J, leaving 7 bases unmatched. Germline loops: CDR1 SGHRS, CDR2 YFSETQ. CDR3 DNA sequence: TGCGCCAGCAGCCTAACTAGCGAGATAAACATTCAGTACTTC. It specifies CASSLTSEINIQYF. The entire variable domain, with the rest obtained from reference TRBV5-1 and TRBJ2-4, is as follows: KAGVTQTPRYLIKTRGQQVTLSCSPISGHRSVSWYQQTPGQGLQFLFEYFSETQRNKGNFPGRFSGRQFSNSRSEMNVSTLELGDSALYLCASSLTSEINIQYFGAGTRLSVL.

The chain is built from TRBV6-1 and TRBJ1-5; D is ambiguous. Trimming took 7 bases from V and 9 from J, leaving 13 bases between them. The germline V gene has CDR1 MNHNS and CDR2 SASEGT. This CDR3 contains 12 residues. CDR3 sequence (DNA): TGTGCCAGCACCCAAAGCCCAGGGCCCCAGCATTTT. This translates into CASTQSPGPQHF.

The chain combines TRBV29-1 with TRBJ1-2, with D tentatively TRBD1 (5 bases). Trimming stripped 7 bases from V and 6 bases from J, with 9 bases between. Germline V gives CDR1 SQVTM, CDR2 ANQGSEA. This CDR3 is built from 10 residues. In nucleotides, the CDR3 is TGCAGCGGGGGGACGGATGGCTACACCTTC. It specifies CSGGTDGYTF.

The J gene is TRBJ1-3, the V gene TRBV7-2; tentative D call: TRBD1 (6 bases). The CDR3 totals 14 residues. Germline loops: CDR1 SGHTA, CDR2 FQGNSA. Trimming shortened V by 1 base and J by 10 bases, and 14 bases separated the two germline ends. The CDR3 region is CASSLGGQGRTIYF. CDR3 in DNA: TGTGCCAGCAGCTTAGGGGGGCAGGGTAGGACCATATATTTT.

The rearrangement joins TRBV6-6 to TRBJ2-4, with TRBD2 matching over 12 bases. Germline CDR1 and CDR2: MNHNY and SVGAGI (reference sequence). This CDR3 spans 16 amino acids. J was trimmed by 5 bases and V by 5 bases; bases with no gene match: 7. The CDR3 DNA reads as TGTGCCAGCAGTCAAGGACTAGCGGGATGGGAAAACATTCAGTACTTC. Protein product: CASSQGLAGWENIQYF.

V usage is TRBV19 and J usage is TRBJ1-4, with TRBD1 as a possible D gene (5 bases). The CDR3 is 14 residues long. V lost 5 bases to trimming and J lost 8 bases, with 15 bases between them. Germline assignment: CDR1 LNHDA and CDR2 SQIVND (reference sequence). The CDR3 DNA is TGTGCCAGTAGTTACCGGGACGCTCGGGAAAAACTGTTTTTT. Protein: CASSYRDAREKLFF.

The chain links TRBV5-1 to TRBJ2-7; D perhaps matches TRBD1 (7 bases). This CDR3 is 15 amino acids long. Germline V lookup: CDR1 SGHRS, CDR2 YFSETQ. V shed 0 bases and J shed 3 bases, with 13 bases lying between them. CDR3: CASSLAGRGVYEQYF. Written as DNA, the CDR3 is TGCGCCAGCAGCTTGGCTGGCAGGGGGGTCTACGAGCAGTACTTC. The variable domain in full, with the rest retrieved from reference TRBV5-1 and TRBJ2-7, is KAGVTQTPRYLIKTRGQQVTLSCSPISGHRSVSWYQQTPGQGLQFLFEYFSETQRNKGNFPGRFSGRQFSNSRSEMNVSTLELGDSALYLCASSLAGRGVYEQYFGPGTRLTVT.

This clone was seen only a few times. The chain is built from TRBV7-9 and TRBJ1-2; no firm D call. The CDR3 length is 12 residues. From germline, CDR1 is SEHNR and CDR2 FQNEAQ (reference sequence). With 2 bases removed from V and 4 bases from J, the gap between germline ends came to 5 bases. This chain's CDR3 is CASSLLSYGYTF. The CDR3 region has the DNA TGTGCCAGCAGCTTACTCAGCTATGGCTACACCTTC.

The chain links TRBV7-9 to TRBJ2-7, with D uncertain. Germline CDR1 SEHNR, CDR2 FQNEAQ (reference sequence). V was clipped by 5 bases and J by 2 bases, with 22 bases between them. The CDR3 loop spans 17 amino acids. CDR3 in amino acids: CASSDAPRAGVTYEQYF. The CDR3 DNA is TGTGCCAGCAGCGATGCCCCTCGGGCAGGAGTTACCTACGAGCAGTACTTC.

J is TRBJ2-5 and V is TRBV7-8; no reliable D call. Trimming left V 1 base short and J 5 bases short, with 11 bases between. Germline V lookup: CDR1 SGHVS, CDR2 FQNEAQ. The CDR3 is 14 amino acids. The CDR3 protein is CASSLVLGWETQYF. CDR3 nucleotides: TGTGCCAGCAGCTTAGTTCTGGGGTGGGAGACCCAGTACTTC.

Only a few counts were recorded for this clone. The CDR3 DNA is TGTGCCAGCAGCTCACGGAAGCAGGGACTAGCGGGAGGCAATGAGCAGTTCTTC. Its protein product is CASSSRKQGLAGGNEQFF. The chain carries TRBV5-4 and TRBJ2-1, with TRBD2 matching 15 bases. Germline V gives CDR1 SGHNT, CDR2 YYREEE (reference sequence). The trim removed 3 bases at V and 6 bases at J, leaving 10 bases unmatched. The CDR3 totals 18 residues.